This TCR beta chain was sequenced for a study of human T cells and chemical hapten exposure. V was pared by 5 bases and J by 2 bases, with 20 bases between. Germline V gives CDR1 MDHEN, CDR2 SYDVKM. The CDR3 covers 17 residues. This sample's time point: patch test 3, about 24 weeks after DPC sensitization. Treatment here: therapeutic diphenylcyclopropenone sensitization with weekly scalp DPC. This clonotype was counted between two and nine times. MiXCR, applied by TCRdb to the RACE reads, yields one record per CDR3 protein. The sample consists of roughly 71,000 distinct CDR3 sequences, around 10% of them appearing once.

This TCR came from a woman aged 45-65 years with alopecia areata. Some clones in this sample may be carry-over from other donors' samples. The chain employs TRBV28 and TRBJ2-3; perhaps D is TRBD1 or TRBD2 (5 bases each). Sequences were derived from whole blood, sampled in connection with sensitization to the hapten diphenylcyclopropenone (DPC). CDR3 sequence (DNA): TGTGCCAGCAGTCACCTGCGAGGGACCAACCCCACAGATACGCAGTATTTT. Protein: CASSHLRGTNPTDTQYF. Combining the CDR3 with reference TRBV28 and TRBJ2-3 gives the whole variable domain DVKVTQSSRYLVKRTGEKVFLECVQDMDHENMFWYRQDPGLGLRLIYFSYDVKMKEKGDIPEGYSVSREKKERFSLILESASTNQTSMYLCASSHLRGTNPTDTQYFGPGTRLTVL.